The clone carrying this T cell receptor (beta chain) was seen many times. Its target is not known. This entry is derived from a study of neurological immune-mediated disorders. This CDR3 comprises 15 residues. The V gene lost 4 bases and the J gene lost 0 bases, with 12 bases spanning the gap. CDR1 is SGHVS, CDR2 FQNEAQ, per germline. The time point here: technical triplicate 1. The sorted libraries were made from approximately 1 million CD4+ or CD8+ T cells. A 10-nucleotide random UMI tagged transcripts in template-switch 5'RACE cDNA synthesis. TCRdb recomputed calls from the 5' RACE reads with MiXCR, one row per CDR3 protein. The sample carries about 24,000 distinct CDR3 sequences, approximately 13% recorded once. Findings and caveats of the study: Whereas HTLV-1-associated myelopathy showed the most TCR clonal expansion, multiple sclerosis showed the least, with levels below those of healthy controls.

This receptor was identified in a female donor with HTLV-1-associated myelopathy (HAM/TSP). This rearrangement joins TRBV7-8 to TRBJ1-1; D may be TRBD1 (5 bases). The sample was CD4+ T cells from blood. CDR3 nucleotides: TGTGCCAGCAGCTCCCGGGACTTCTTGAACACTGAAGCTTTCTTT. It specifies CASSSRDFLNTEAFF. Full variable domain (rest looked up from reference TRBV7-8 and TRBJ1-1): GAGVSQSPRYKVAKRGQDVALRCDPISGHVSLFWYQQALGQGPEFLTYFQNEAQLDKSGLPSDRFFAERPEGSVSTLKIQRTQQEDSAVYLCASSSRDFLNTEAFFGQGTRLTVV.